The rows below give T cell receptor beta chains drawn from one sample of a study of T cells in Graves' hyperthyroidism and ophthalmopathy. TCRdb itself ran the multiplex PCR reads through MiXCR, one entry per CDR3 protein. This table holds 550,000 to 800,000 distinct CDR3 sequences, 15% to 20% found once. The sequenced sample consisted of blood. These receptors originate from a man between 50 and 59 years old with Graves' hyperthyroidism. Both conserved end residues are part of each CDR3. The D gene is left open where the match is weak. A clone size is listed for some rows: how often the clone was seen (once, few, many), or a class if it is expanded.

TRBV18	TRBJ1-4	-	TRBD1	17	TGTGCCAGCTCACCACCGAATTTGGGACAGGAAAATGAAAAACTGTTTTTT	CASSPPNLGQENEKLFF
TRBV20-1	TRBJ2-7	-	-	13	TGCAGTGCTAGTCCGGCAGGGTTCGACGAGCAGTACTTC	CSASPAGFDEQYF
TRBV20-1	TRBJ2-3	-	TRBD2	14	TGCAGTGCGAGACTAGCGGGAGGAGCAGATACGCAGTATTTT	CSARLAGGADTQYF
TRBV6-1	TRBJ2-7	few	-	12	TGTGCCAGCACGAATTACGCGTACGAGCAGTACTTC	CASTNYAYEQYF
TRBV18	TRBJ1-1	many	TRBD1	15	TGTGCCAGCTCACTCTCAGGGGGTAGGAACACTGAAGCTTTCTTT	CASSLSGGRNTEAFF
TRBV11-1	TRBJ1-3	-	-	15	TGTGCCAGCAGCCGAACAGGGAGTCCTGGAAACACCATATATTTT	CASSRTGSPGNTIYF
TRBV11-2	TRBJ2-7	few	TRBD1	14	TGTGCCAGCAGCCCGGGACAGCTGAGCAACGAGCAGTACTTC	CASSPGQLSNEQYF
TRBV9	TRBJ2-1	-	-	14	TGTGCCAGCAGCGTAGGGGACAATTACAATGAGCAGTTCTTC	CASSVGDNYNEQFF
TRBV6-1	TRBJ2-7	-	TRBD1	15	TGTGCCAGCAGCCCTCCAGACAGGGGGGCCTACGAGCAGTACTTC	CASSPPDRGAYEQYF
TRBV25-1	TRBJ2-3	many	TRBD2	18	TGTGCCAGCAGTGGCCTCCTGACTAGCGGGCCTAGCACAGATACGCAGTATTTT	CASSGLLTSGPSTDTQYF
TRBV24-1	TRBJ2-7	-	TRBD2	13	TGTGCCACCAGTGATTCTAGCGGGAGGGAGCAGTACTTC	CATSDSSGREQYF
TRBV27	TRBJ1-2	many	TRBD1	16	TGTGCCAGCAGTACAAAGAGACAGGGGGGAAACTATGGCTACACCTTC	CASSTKRQGGNYGYTF
TRBV20-1	TRBJ1-5	few	TRBD1	13	TGCAGTGCTAGGGGACAGGACAATCAGCCCCAGCATTTT	CSARGQDNQPQHF
TRBV28	TRBJ1-2	many	-	12	TGTGCCAGCACTTCGGAAACCTATGGCTACACCTTC	CASTSETYGYTF
TRBV11-2	TRBJ2-2	many	-	15	TGTGCCAGCAGCTCTCAGGGTGTCGCCGCCGGGGAGCTGTTTTTT	CASSSQGVAAGELFF
TRBV20-1	TRBJ2-7	many	TRBD2	14	TGCAGTGCTAGAGCGGCTAGCGGGGCCTACGAGCAGTACTTC	CSARAASGAYEQYF
TRBV7-8	TRBJ2-1	many	-	15	TGTGCCAGCAGCTTGCTCCCCGTTGGGGGGAATGAGCAGTTCTTC	CASSLLPVGGNEQFF
TRBV12-3/TRBV12-4	TRBJ2-3	many	-	15	TGTGCCAGCAGCCACCGGGACCTAAGCACAGATACGCAGTATTTT	CASSHRDLSTDTQYF
TRBV5-1	TRBJ2-1	few	TRBD2	17	TGCGCCAGCAGCGCCACCCCCAGGACTAGCGGATACAATGAGCAGTTCTTC	CASSATPRTSGYNEQFF
TRBV9	TRBJ2-3	few	TRBD2	15	TGTGCCAGCAGCGATCTAGCGGGAGCCCCAGATACGCAGTATTTT	CASSDLAGAPDTQYF
TRBV24-1	TRBJ2-5	many	TRBD2	15	TGTGCCACCAGTGATAGGACTAGCGGCCAAGAGACCCAGTACTTC	CATSDRTSGQETQYF
TRBV12-3/TRBV12-4	TRBJ2-4	many	TRBD2	18	TGTGCCAGCATCTTCACGCCCGCAGGGACTAGCTCTAGGGACATTCAGTACTTC	CASIFTPAGTSSRDIQYF
TRBV7-9	TRBJ2-7	-	TRBD2	15	TGTGCCAGCAGCTTCCGACTAGCGGGGAGCTACGAGCAGCACTTC	CASSFRLAGSYEQHF
TRBV5-1	TRBJ1-5	many	-	14	TGCGCCAGCAGCCCGGACCATGGCAATCAGCCCCAGCATTTT	CASSPDHGNQPQHF
TRBV6-5	TRBJ2-1	-	TRBD2	15	TGTGCCAGCAGTTTTAGCGGGAGAGAGTACAATGAGCAGTTCTTC	CASSFSGREYNEQFF
TRBV10-3	TRBJ1-6	-	TRBD1	13	TGTGCCACCAGGGACAGGGAGGATTCACCCCTCCACTTT	CATRDREDSPLHF
TRBV5-1	TRBJ2-5	-	-	15	TGTGCCAGCAGCCCCAGTGGTCTAAGTACGGAGACCCAGTACTTC	CASSPSGLSTETQYF
TRBV7-9	TRBJ1-5	few	-	13	TGTGCCAGCAGCTTAGTGGGGGAGAAGCCCCAGCATTTT	CASSLVGEKPQHF
TRBV28	TRBJ2-1	-	TRBD1	14	TGTGCCAGCAGTTCCGGGACAGGACACAATGAGCAGTTCTTC	CASSSGTGHNEQFF
TRBV18	TRBJ1-1	-	-	16	TGTGCCAGCTCACCACCGGGCGGGAGGGGGATTACTGAAGCTTTCTTT	CASSPPGGRGITEAFF
TRBV6-1	TRBJ2-1	-	-	16	TGTGCCAGCAGACCACTACGGACTACTCAGTACAATGAGCAGTTCTTC	CASRPLRTTQYNEQFF
TRBV25-1	TRBJ2-2	-	-	14	TGTGCCAGCAGTGATGTCCTTAACACCGGGGAGCTGTTTTTT	CASSDVLNTGELFF
TRBV5-8	TRBJ2-3	many	TRBD2	17	TGTGCCAGCAGCTATAGCGGGCCCCTGGGGGGCACAGATACGCAGTATTTT	CASSYSGPLGGTDTQYF
TRBV28	TRBJ1-2	many	-	15	TGTGCCAGCTCCACCAACTTGGAAAATAACTATGGCTACACCTTC	CASSTNLENNYGYTF
TRBV13	TRBJ2-7	-	TRBD2	14	TGTGCCAGCAGCTTGACTAGCGAGACCTACGAGCAGTACTTC	CASSLTSETYEQYF
TRBV7-9	TRBJ2-4	few	-	14	TGTGCCAGCAGCACCCCAGACAGGAAAAACATTCAGTACTTC	CASSTPDRKNIQYF
TRBV9	TRBJ2-5	few	-	15	TGTGCCAGCAGCGTACAAACCGGGGCAGGAGAGACCCAGTACTTC	CASSVQTGAGETQYF
TRBV5-1	TRBJ2-3	few	TRBD2	16	TGCGCCAGCAGCTTGGGGTCGGGAGGGCCTACAGATACGCAGTATTTT	CASSLGSGGPTDTQYF
TRBV19	TRBJ2-7	-	TRBD1	12	TGTGCCAGTAGTACACAGGGGGCGCAGCAGTACTTC	CASSTQGAQQYF
TRBV5-8	TRBJ2-1	-	TRBD2	15	TGTGCCAGCAGCTGGCGGGGGAGCTCCTACAATGAGCAGTTCTTC	CASSWRGSSYNEQFF
TRBV29-1	TRBJ1-2	few	-	13	TGCAGCGGCGGACCCTCTGGGAACTATGGCTACACCTTC	CSGGPSGNYGYTF
TRBV11-2	TRBJ2-3	-	TRBD2	17	TGTGCCAGCAGACGGACAGGCCGGACTAGCGGAACAGATACGCAGTATTTT	CASRRTGRTSGTDTQYF
TRBV10-3	TRBJ2-7	many	-	14	TGTGCCATCAGAGTTGGGGACGGAACCTACGAGCAGTACTTC	CAIRVGDGTYEQYF
TRBV29-1	TRBJ2-1	few	TRBD2	14	TGCAGCGTTGAAACTAACGGGAGGGCAAATGAGCAGTTCTTC	CSVETNGRANEQFF
TRBV15	TRBJ2-5	-	TRBD2	16	TGTGCCACCAGCAGAGATTTCCCTAGCGGCCAAGAGACCCAGTACTTC	CATSRDFPSGQETQYF
TRBV6-1	TRBJ1-4	few	-	11	TGTGCCAGCCAGGGGCCCGAAAAACTGTTTTTT	CASQGPEKLFF
TRBV30	TRBJ2-7	many	TRBD1	12	TGTGCCTGGGACAGGGGTGGGAACGAGCAGTACTTC	CAWDRGGNEQYF
TRBV19	TRBJ2-1	-	TRBD2	18	TGTGCCAGTAGTATCCCAGCGGGAGGGCCTCGGTCCAACAATGAGCAGTTCTTC	CASSIPAGGPRSNNEQFF
TRBV12-3/TRBV12-4	TRBJ1-4	-	-	15	TGTACCAGCGGGCCTCAGGGTGCAACTAATGAAAAACTGTTTTTT	CTSGPQGATNEKLFF
TRBV3-1	TRBJ2-3	few	-	16	TGTGCCAGCAGCCAAGAGGTTTCTTCTGAGGTAGATACGCAGTATTTT	CASSQEVSSEVDTQYF
TRBV6-1	TRBJ2-2	many	-	16	TGTGCCAGCACCGGCGGGACCGGGGAGAACACCGGGGAGCTGTTTTTT	CASTGGTGENTGELFF
TRBV3-1	TRBJ2-1	-	TRBD2	13	TGTGCCAGCGTACTAGCGGGTAACAATGAGCAGTTCTTC	CASVLAGNNEQFF
TRBV12-3/TRBV12-4	TRBJ2-1	many	TRBD2	15	TGTGCCAGCACCTCCGGACTAGCGGGAGGAGATGAGCAGTTCTTC	CASTSGLAGGDEQFF
TRBV27	TRBJ2-7	-	-	14	TGTGCCAGCAGGCTCGTCGGGGGTCCTAACGAGCAGTACTTC	CASRLVGGPNEQYF